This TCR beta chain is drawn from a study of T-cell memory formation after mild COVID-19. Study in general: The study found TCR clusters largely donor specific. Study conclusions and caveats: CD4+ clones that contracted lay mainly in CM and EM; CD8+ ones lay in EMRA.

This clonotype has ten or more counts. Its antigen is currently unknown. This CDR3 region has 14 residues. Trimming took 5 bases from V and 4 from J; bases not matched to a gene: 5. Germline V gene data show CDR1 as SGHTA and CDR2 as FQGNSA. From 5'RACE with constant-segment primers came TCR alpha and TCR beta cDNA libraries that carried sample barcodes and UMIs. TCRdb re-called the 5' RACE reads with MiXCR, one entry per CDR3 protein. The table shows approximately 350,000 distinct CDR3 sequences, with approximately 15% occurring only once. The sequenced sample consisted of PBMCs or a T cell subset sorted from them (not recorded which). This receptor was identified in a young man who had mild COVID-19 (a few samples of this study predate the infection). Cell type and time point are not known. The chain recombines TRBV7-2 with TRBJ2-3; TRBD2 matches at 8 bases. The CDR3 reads CASSPGGTADTQYF. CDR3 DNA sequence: TGTGCCAGCAGCCCGGGGGGGACTGCAGATACGCAGTATTTT.